One sample yielded the 24 T cell receptor beta chains listed below, sequenced in a study of human T cells and chemical hapten exposure. Time point denoted: patch test 3, about 24 weeks after DPC sensitization. The treatment denotes: therapeutic diphenylcyclopropenone sensitization with weekly scalp DPC. TCRdb passed the RACE reads through MiXCR, listing each CDR3 protein once. Of 62,000 or so distinct CDR3 sequences listed, approximately 10% were seen once; the top ten hold about 2%. The sample here was whole blood, taken in connection with sensitization to the hapten diphenylcyclopropenone (DPC). The source is a woman in her 30s with alopecia areata. Some clones in this sample may be carry-over from other donors' samples.

The chain couples TRBV6-5 to TRBJ2-2, with D possibly TRBD1 on 6 matching bases. Germline V gene lookup returns CDR1 MNHEY and CDR2 SVGAGI. Deletions cut 0 bases from V and 7 bases from J, with 15 bases between. The CDR3 runs 16 residues. The CDR3 DNA reads as TGTGCCAGCAGTTACTCGCGCAGGGGATTTGTCGGGGAGCTGTTTTTT. Translation: CASSYSRRGFVGELFF.

This clonotype occurred a few times. V and J are TRBV3-1 and TRBJ1-5, with D unresolved. The CDR3 sequence is 13 residues long. V lost 1 base and J 5 bases, leaving 6 bases between the germline ends. CDR1 and CDR2 from the germline V gene are LGHDT and YNNKEL (reference sequence). CDR3 coding DNA: TGTGCCAGCAGCCAAGGGCCCTATCAGCCCCAGCATTTT. Protein sequence: CASSQGPYQPQHF.

The V and J genes are TRBV19 and TRBJ1-5, with D tentatively TRBD1 (5 bases). V lost 4 bases and J 0 bases, leaving 19 bases between the germline ends. The CDR3 sequence is 18 residues long. From germline, CDR1 is LNHDA and CDR2 SQIVND (reference sequence). The CDR3 coding sequence is TGTGCCAGTAGTACCCTAGGGGCGGGGAAGGATAGCAATCAGCCCCAGCATTTT. Amino acids: CASSTLGAGKDSNQPQHF. Combining the CDR3 with reference TRBV19 and TRBJ1-5 gives the whole variable domain DGGITQSPKYLFRKEGQNVTLSCEQNLNHDAMYWYRQDPGQGLRLIYYSQIVNDFQKGDIAEGYSVSREKKESFPLTVTSAQKNPTAFYLCASSTLGAGKDSNQPQHFGDGTRLSIL.

CDR3 loop: CSAEVRAGRGKETQYF. CDR3 nucleotide sequence: TGCAGTGCTGAAGTGAGAGCGGGGAGAGGTAAAGAGACCCAGTACTTC. The V gene is TRBV20-1, the J gene TRBJ2-5; 7 bases line up with TRBD2. The CDR3 totals 16 residues. The V segment lost 5 bases and the J segment 3 bases; nucleotides outside the gene matches: 15. From germline, CDR1 is DFQATT and CDR2 SNEGSKA (reference sequence).

This clonotype was detected only a few times. This chain links TRBV5-8 with TRBJ1-5; D ambiguous. This CDR3 has 13 amino acids. Germline values: CDR1 SGHTS, CDR2 YDEGEE. Deletions cut 4 bases from V and 0 bases from J, with 5 bases between. CDR3 sequence: CASSHTSNQPQHF. The CDR3 nucleotides read TGTGCCAGCAGCCATACTAGCAATCAGCCCCAGCATTTT.

This clonotype was observed a handful of times. The chain combines TRBV25-1 with TRBJ2-3; D unresolved. The CDR3 is made up of 14 amino acids. Germline V gives CDR1 MGHDK, CDR2 SYGVNS. The germline V and J ends were trimmed by 6 bases and 0 bases, with 10 bases remaining between them. The CDR3 region is CASRHGTSTDTQYF. In nucleotides, the CDR3 is TGTGCCAGCAGGCACGGTACTAGCACAGATACGCAGTATTTT. Full variable domain (outside the CDR3, taken from reference TRBV25-1 and TRBJ2-3): EADIYQTPRYLVIGTGKKITLECSQTMGHDKMYWYQQDPGMELHLIHYSYGVNSTEKGDLSSESTVSRIRTEHFPLTLESARPSHTSQYLCASRHGTSTDTQYFGPGTRLTVL.

The chain has TRBV28 and TRBJ1-5; D uncertain. CDR3 length equals 12 residues. Germline V gives CDR1 MDHEN, CDR2 SYDVKM. With 8 bases removed from V and 0 bases from J, the gap between germline ends came to 5 bases. CDR3 residues: CASRTSNQPQHF. In DNA, the CDR3 is TGTGCCAGCCGAACTAGCAATCAGCCCCAGCATTTT.

This clonotype was seen at least ten times. The genes are TRBV18 and TRBJ1-4, with TRBD1 matching 8 bases. J lost 5 bases, V lost 0 bases, and 5 bases had no gene match. The germline CDR1 and CDR2 sequences are KGHSH and LQKENI. The CDR3 runs 16 residues. The CDR3 DNA follows: TGTGCCAGCTCACCACCAGGACAGGGTAGAAATGAAAAACTGTTTTTT. Its protein is CASSPPGQGRNEKLFF.

The rearrangement uses TRBV5-1 and TRBJ1-5, with D perhaps TRBD1 (6 bases). Germline assignment: CDR1 SGHRS and CDR2 YFSETQ. The ends were cut back, 3 bases at V and 6 bases at J, with 16 bases in the middle. The CDR3 runs to 15 residues. Here the CDR3 DNA reads TGCGCCAGCAGCTCACAGGGTGCGTCAGGTCAGCCCCAGCATTTT. Translating gives CASSSQGASGQPQHF.

This clonotype was detected ten times or more. The rearrangement links TRBV28 to TRBJ2-1; 9 bases agree with TRBD2. This CDR3 comprises 14 residues. Trimming took 7 bases from V and 9 from J; bases not matched to a gene: 10. Germline V gene data show CDR1 as MDHEN and CDR2 as SYDVKM. The CDR3 nucleotides read TGTGCCAGCAAGATGTCTAGCGGGACTGCTGAGCAGTTCTTC. It codes for CASKMSSGTAEQFF.

This chain links TRBV18 with TRBJ1-1; 7 bases fit TRBD1. The CDR3 totals 14 residues. Germline V gene sequence: CDR1 KGHSH, CDR2 LQKENI. Trimming removed 2 bases from V and 5 bases from J; junction bases left unmatched: 5. CDR3 loop: CASSPSTTGTEAFF. In DNA, the CDR3 is TGTGCCAGCTCACCATCCACGACAGGGACTGAAGCTTTCTTT.

The chain links TRBV29-1 to TRBJ2-3; D ambiguous. Germline loops: CDR1 SQVTM, CDR2 ANQGSEA. V lost 2 bases to trimming and J lost 6 bases, with 15 bases between them. This CDR3 is built from 14 residues. The CDR3 spells CSVEKGSLMDTQYF. CDR3 DNA sequence: TGCAGCGTTGAAAAGGGAAGTTTGATGGATACGCAGTATTTT.

This clonotype was seen at least ten times. The chain links TRBV7-3 to TRBJ2-2; 8 bases line up with TRBD1. After removal of 1 base from V and 1 base from J, the junction contained 5 bases not matched to a gene. CDR1 is SGHTA and CDR2 is FQGTGA in the germline V gene. The CDR3 extends over 17 amino acids. The CDR3 DNA is TGTGCCAGCAGCTTAATGGGCGGACAGGGGAACACCGGGGAGCTGTTTTTT. The encoded protein is CASSLMGGQGNTGELFF.

Many counts were recorded for this clonotype. This rearrangement joins TRBV7-2 to TRBJ2-3, with a tentative D call TRBD1 (5 bases). Germline assignment: CDR1 SGHTA and CDR2 FQGNSA. V dropped 1 base and J dropped 2 bases, with 10 bases sitting between them. This CDR3 is 15 amino acids long. CDR3 sequence reads: CASSLGGGYTDTQYF. The CDR3 region has the DNA TGTGCCAGCAGCTTAGGGGGCGGCTACACAGATACGCAGTATTTT.

This clonotype has a handful of counts. The CDR3 sequence is CASSASPETQYF. Here the CDR3 DNA reads TGTGCCAGCAGCGCTAGTCCGGAGACCCAGTACTTC. This chain uses TRBV7-9 with TRBJ2-5; D is ambiguous. With 5 bases removed from V and 5 bases from J, the gap between germline ends came to 9 bases. The CDR3 contains 12 residues. Looked up from germline, CDR1 is SEHNR and CDR2 is FQNEAQ (reference sequence).

In its sample, this clonotype was seen a few times. The chain links TRBV14 to TRBJ2-1; the D is unclear. The CDR3 has 18 residues. V dropped 1 base and J dropped 0 bases, with 16 bases sitting between them. Germline V gene data show CDR1 as SGHDN and CDR2 as FVKESK. The CDR3 DNA sequence: TGTGCCAGCAGCCAAGGGATGAACGGCGGCTCCTCCTACAATGAGCAGTTCTTC. This encodes CASSQGMNGGSSYNEQFF.

The rearrangement links TRBV30 to TRBJ1-1, with a possible D match to TRBD1 (5 bases). The V gene's germline CDR1 is GTSNPN and CDR2 SVGIG (reference sequence). The V gene lost 4 bases and the J gene lost 7 bases, with 19 bases spanning the gap. The CDR3 has 14 residues. The CDR3 region has the DNA TGTGCCTGGAATATCGGGATCGGGAGGGGTGAAGCTTTCTTT. Translating gives CAWNIGIGRGEAFF. Variable domain in full (rest from reference TRBV30 and TRBJ1-1): SQTIHQWPATLVQPVGSPLSLECTVEGTSNPNLYWYRQAAGRGLQLLFYSVGIGQISSEVPQNLSASRPQDRQFILSSKKLLLSDSGFYLCAWNIGIGRGEAFFGQGTRLTVV.

The sample holds a few counts of this clonotype. The chain combines TRBV5-8 with TRBJ2-3; a possible D gene is TRBD2 (6 bases). V dropped 0 bases and J dropped 5 bases, with 13 bases sitting between them. In germline, CDR1 is SGHTS, CDR2 YDEGEE. The CDR3 has 15 residues. The CDR3, as DNA: TGTGCCAGCAGCTTGGGTTCGGGAGTTCAAGATACGCAGTATTTT. As protein: CASSLGSGVQDTQYF.

This clonotype turned up a few times. The V and J genes are TRBV6-2 or TRBV6-3 and TRBJ2-5, with 8 bases lining up with TRBD1. Germline V lookup: CDR1 MNHEY, CDR2 SVGEGT. This CDR3 region has 14 residues. V dropped 6 bases and J dropped 2; count of bases not matched to a gene: 5. CDR3 amino acids: CASRPRGHQETQYF. As DNA, the CDR3 is TGTGCCAGCAGGCCCAGGGGGCATCAAGAGACCCAGTACTTC.

V gene TRBV21-1 combines with J gene TRBJ1-3. TRBV21-1 is a pseudogene segment. CDR3 size: 13 residues. The CDR3 DNA reads as TGTGCCAGCAGCACAACCTCTGGAAACACCATATATTTT. It specifies CASSTTSGNTIYF.

This clonotype was seen more than once but under ten times. The chain employs TRBV3-1 and TRBJ2-5; D gene uncertain. V was shortened by 4 bases and J by 1 base, with 7 bases between the two germline ends. Germline V gene sequence: CDR1 LGHDT, CDR2 YNNKEL (reference sequence). The CDR3 consists of 13 residues. The CDR3 sequence: CASSLISQETQYF. The CDR3 nucleotides read TGTGCCAGCAGCCTAATTTCCCAAGAGACCCAGTACTTC.

The table lists this clonotype with a few counts. The chain links TRBV4-1 to TRBJ2-5, with TRBD2 matching over 14 bases. CDR3 size: 17 residues. The V segment lost 1 base and the J segment 3 bases; nucleotides outside the gene matches: 4. Germline lookup yields CDR1 MGHRA and CDR2 YSYEKL. The CDR3 reads CASSQGAGLAGEETQYF. In DNA form, the CDR3 reads TGCGCCAGCAGCCAAGGCGCGGGACTAGCGGGAGAAGAGACCCAGTACTTC.

The genes are TRBV29-1 and TRBJ2-5; D ambiguous. V gave up 4 bases and J gave up 1 base, with 10 bases separating them. CDR1 and CDR2 from the germline V gene are SQVTM and ANQGSEA. The length of the CDR3 is 13 residues. CDR3 region: CSVGWHSQETQYF. In DNA, the CDR3 is TGCAGCGTTGGTTGGCACAGCCAAGAGACCCAGTACTTC.

With respect to this clonotype: Since the CDR3 does not end with the conserved phenylalanine or tryptophan, this likely comes from a read error. The rearrangement uses TRBV7-2 and TRBJ2-5, with 8 bases matching TRBD2. Germline CDR1 SGHTA, CDR2 FQGNSA. With V trimmed by 3 bases and J by 0 bases, 9 bases remained unmatched. The CDR3 has 17 amino acids. The CDR3 DNA reads as TGTGCCAGCAGCTTCGTGGCGGGGGGATCGTACCAAGAGACCCAGTACCTC. Translating it yields CASSFVAGGSYQETQYL.